This passage covers 18 T cell receptor beta chains from one sample sequenced in a study of T-cell reconstitution after alpha-beta-depleted transplantation in children. A TCRbeta library incorporating unique molecular identifiers was prepared. TCRdb ran MiXCR on the PCR reads and lists one entry per CDR3 protein. The sample contains 250,000 to 400,000 distinct CDR3 sequences, around 25% of which appear only once. The source material was PBMCs, mostly from graft donor cells, sampled 180 days after TCRalphabeta/CD19-depleted stem cell transplant. Every receptor here comes from a male patient under 18 who had a stem cell transplant for acute lymphoblastic leukemia, so the T cells may come from the graft donor.

The gene calls are TRBV5-1 and TRBJ2-7, with a tentative D call TRBD1 (6 bases). CDR1 and CDR2 from the germline V gene are SGHRS and YFSETQ. Trimming removed 3 bases from V and 2 bases from J, with 15 bases in between. CDR3 length: 15 amino acids. CDR3 sequence: CASSSTGNQPYEQYF. CDR3 in DNA: TGCGCCAGCAGCTCTACAGGGAATCAACCCTACGAGCAGTACTTC.

This chain joins TRBV5-1 and TRBJ2-7; 9 bases match TRBD2. This CDR3 contains 17 residues. Trimming at V came to 1 base and at J to 0 bases, leaving 8 bases not matched to a gene. The germline V gene encodes CDR1 SGHRS and CDR2 YFSETQ. CDR3 amino acids: CASSLSGLAGFSYEQYF. The CDR3 DNA reads TGCGCCAGCAGCTTGTCGGGGCTAGCGGGGTTCTCCTACGAGCAGTACTTC.

This clonotype was observed many times. The V and J genes are TRBV12-3 or TRBV12-4 and TRBJ1-2; unclear D gene. V lost 1 base to trimming and J lost 12 bases, with 9 bases between them. The CDR3 has 11 residues. The CDR3 DNA is TGTGCCAGCAGTTTAGGGGGAAGCAACACCTTC. It codes for CASSLGGSNTF.

This clonotype turned up a few times. Here the CDR3 reads CASSLRQGAVEQYF. In DNA form, the CDR3 reads TGTGCCAGCAGCTTGAGACAGGGGGCGGTGGAGCAGTACTTC. This rearrangement joins TRBV7-3 to TRBJ2-7, with TRBD1 matching 10 bases. In germline, CDR1 is SGHTA, CDR2 FQGTGA. The CDR3 length is 14 residues. With 3 bases clipped from V and 7 bases from J, the junction kept 6 bases outside the gene matches.

The chain employs TRBV2 and TRBJ2-7; D is possibly TRBD2 (5 bases). Trimming shortened V by 7 bases and J by 3 bases, and 16 bases separated the two germline ends. CDR1 SNHLY and CDR2 FYNNEI come from the germline V gene. The CDR3 runs to 14 residues. The DNA for the CDR3 is TGTGCCAGCAAATTCGGTAGCGAAAACTACGAGCAGTACTTC. Protein product: CASKFGSENYEQYF.

J is TRBJ2-1 and V is TRBV5-6; D unresolved. The V end was cut by 1 base, the J end by 8 bases, with 13 bases between. Germline V gene lookup returns CDR1 SGHDT and CDR2 YYEEEE. The CDR3 is 14 amino acids. Written as DNA, the CDR3 is TGTGCCAGCAGCTTGCCCCACAAAAATCATGAGCAGTTCTTC. Translating gives CASSLPHKNHEQFF. The full variable domain, completed using reference TRBV5-6 and TRBJ2-1, is DAGVTQSPTHLIKTRGQQVTLRCSPKSGHDTVSWYQQALGQGPQFIFQYYEEEERQRGNFPDRFSGHQFPNYSSELNVNALLLGDSALYLCASSLPHKNHEQFFGPGTRLTVL.

This clonotype turned up a few times. The chain combines TRBV5-1 with TRBJ2-1; 8 bases match TRBD2. The germline CDR1 and CDR2 sequences are SGHRS and YFSETQ. Unmatched junction bases numbered 10, after V lost 0 bases and J lost 8 bases. CDR3 length: 16 amino acids. CDR3 in amino acids: CASSLVGATGGYEQFF. The DNA of the CDR3 is TGCGCCAGCAGCTTGGTGGGCGCGACGGGAGGGTATGAGCAGTTCTTC.

This chain links TRBV28 with TRBJ2-2; maybe TRBD2 (5 bases). Per the germline V gene, CDR1 is MDHEN and CDR2 is SYDVKM. Deletions cut 2 bases from V and 4 bases from J, with 11 bases between. The CDR3 consists of 15 residues. CDR3 DNA sequence: TGTGCCAGCAGTTTAACGGACTCGAGCACCGGGGAGCTGTTTTTT. Protein: CASSLTDSSTGELFF.

This clonotype was observed a few times. The chain employs TRBV3-1 and TRBJ2-1; D could derive from TRBD1 or TRBD2 (6 bases each). The germline gives CDR1 LGHDT, CDR2 YNNKEL (reference sequence). There are 15 residues in the CDR3. Trimming pared 2 bases from V and 12 bases from J, leaving 20 bases between. CDR3 DNA: TGTGCCAGCAGCCAATGGCCTAGCGAAGGGGGTCCGCAGTTCTTC. As protein: CASSQWPSEGGPQFF.

The chain couples TRBV7-6 to TRBJ1-4; D is uncertain. This CDR3 spans 16 amino acids. CDR1 and CDR2 (germline): SGHVS, FNYEAQ. V was shortened by 2 bases and J by 8 bases, with 18 bases between the two germline ends. CDR3: CASSLKYSPREEKLFF. The CDR3 coding sequence is TGTGCCAGCAGCTTAAAGTATAGTCCGAGGGAGGAAAAACTGTTTTTT.

This clonotype was detected a few times. V usage is TRBV4-2 and J usage is TRBJ2-7, with D perhaps matching TRBD2 (5 bases). Trimming took off 0 bases at V and 3 bases at J, with 12 bases between the two ends. The CDR3 spans 15 residues. In germline, CDR1 is LGHNA, CDR2 YNFKEQ. The CDR3 region has the DNA TGTGCCAGCAGCCAAGAAACCGGGATAGTCTACGAGCAGTACTTC. Translated: CASSQETGIVYEQYF.

The V and J genes are TRBV5-1 and TRBJ2-3; TRBD1 aligns across 7 bases. The CDR3 runs 15 residues. Germline V gene sequence: CDR1 SGHRS, CDR2 YFSETQ. V dropped 4 bases and J dropped 6; count of bases not matched to a gene: 11. The CDR3 nucleotides are TGCGCCAGCAGCCACCGGGACAGAATAAGGGATACGCAGTATTTT. It yields the protein CASSHRDRIRDTQYF.

Only a few counts were recorded for this clonotype. This sequence joins TRBV7-9 and TRBJ2-1; 9 bases fit TRBD1. J lost 8 bases, V lost 6 bases, and 11 bases had no gene match. Germline V lookup: CDR1 SEHNR, CDR2 FQNEAQ (reference sequence). This CDR3 is 15 amino acids long. This chain's CDR3 is CASRSNRGRAYEQFF. CDR3 sequence (DNA): TGTGCCAGCAGATCGAACAGGGGGCGCGCCTATGAGCAGTTCTTC.

This rearrangement joins TRBV9 to TRBJ2-2, with 8 bases lining up with TRBD1. The germline CDR1 and CDR2 sequences are SGDLS and YYNGEE. This CDR3 region has 16 residues. Losses at the gene ends were 3 bases for V and 0 bases for J; bases not matched to a gene: 4. The CDR3 loop is CASSATDRANTGELFF. DNA of the CDR3: TGTGCCAGCAGCGCCACGGACAGGGCGAACACCGGGGAGCTGTTTTTT.

This clonotype came up a few times. The V gene is TRBV5-1, the J gene TRBJ1-6; D gene unclear. Germline CDR1 reads SGHRS; CDR2 reads YFSETQ. Trimming stripped 0 bases from V and 7 bases from J, with 17 bases between. This CDR3 region has 17 residues. CDR3 bases: TGCGCCAGCAGCTTGGGATTGAGGCTGGTCTTAAATTCACCCCTCCACTTT. Amino acids: CASSLGLRLVLNSPLHF.

The CDR3, as DNA: TGCGCCAGCTACCACCGGGACAGGGAGACAGATACGCAGTATTTT. This codes for CASYHRDRETDTQYF. The genes are TRBV5-1 and TRBJ2-3; 9 bases line up with TRBD1. The CDR3 runs to 15 residues. Looked up from germline, CDR1 is SGHRS and CDR2 is YFSETQ. V lost 7 bases and J lost 3; bases outside the gene matches: 9.

This rearrangement joins TRBV19 to TRBJ2-7; TRBD1 agrees at 10 bases. The CDR3 length is 16 residues. The V gene end was trimmed by 4 bases and the J gene end by 2 bases; junction bases not matched to a gene: 8. Germline values: CDR1 LNHDA, CDR2 SQIVND (reference sequence). The DNA of the CDR3 is TGTGCCAGTAGTACTCAGACAGGGGGCCGTGCCTACGAGCAGTACTTC. This gives the protein CASSTQTGGRAYEQYF.

The J gene is TRBJ2-6, the V gene TRBV5-1; D unclear. Germline loops: CDR1 SGHRS, CDR2 YFSETQ. With 2 bases removed from V and 9 bases from J, the gap between germline ends came to 9 bases. The CDR3 sequence is 13 residues long. The CDR3 region is CASSFTWNNVLTF. CDR3 in DNA: TGCGCCAGCAGCTTTACATGGAACAACGTCCTGACTTTC.